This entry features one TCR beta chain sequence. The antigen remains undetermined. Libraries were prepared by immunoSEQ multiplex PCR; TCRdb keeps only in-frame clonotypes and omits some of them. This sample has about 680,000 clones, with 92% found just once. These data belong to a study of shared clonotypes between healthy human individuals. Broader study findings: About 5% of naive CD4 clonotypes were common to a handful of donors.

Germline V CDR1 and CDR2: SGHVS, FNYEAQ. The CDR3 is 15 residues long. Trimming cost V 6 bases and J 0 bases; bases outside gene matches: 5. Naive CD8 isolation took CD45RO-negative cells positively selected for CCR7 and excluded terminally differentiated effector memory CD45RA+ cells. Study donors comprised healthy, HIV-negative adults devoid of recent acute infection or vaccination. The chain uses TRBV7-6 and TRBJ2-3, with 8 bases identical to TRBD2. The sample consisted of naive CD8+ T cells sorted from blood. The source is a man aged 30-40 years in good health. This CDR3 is CASRSTGGSTDTQYF. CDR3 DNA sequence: TGTGCCAGCAGATCGACGGGGGGGAGCACAGATACGCAGTATTTT.